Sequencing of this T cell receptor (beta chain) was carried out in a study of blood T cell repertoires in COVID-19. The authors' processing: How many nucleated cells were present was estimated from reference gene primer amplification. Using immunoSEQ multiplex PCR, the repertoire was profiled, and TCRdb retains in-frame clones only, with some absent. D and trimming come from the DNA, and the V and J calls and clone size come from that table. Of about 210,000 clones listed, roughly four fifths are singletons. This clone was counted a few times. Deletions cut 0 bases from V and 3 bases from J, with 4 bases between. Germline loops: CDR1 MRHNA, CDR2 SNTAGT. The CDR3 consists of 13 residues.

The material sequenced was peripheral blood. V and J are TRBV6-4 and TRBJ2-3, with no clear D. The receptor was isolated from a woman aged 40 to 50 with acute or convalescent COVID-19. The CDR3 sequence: CASSDSLTDTQYF. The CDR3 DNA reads TGTGCCAGCAGTGACTCTCTAACAGATACGCAGTATTTT.